The text below deals with one T cell receptor beta chain. A read error is the likely source, as a far larger clone sits one nucleotide away. The entry originates in a study of shared clonotypes between healthy human individuals. Sequencing used immunoSEQ multiplex PCR; TCRdb keeps in-frame clones, though not all of them. This sample has 470,000 or so clones; more than 65% occur once, and the top ten carry 9.5% to 15%. This CDR3 is built from 15 residues. The V gene's germline CDR1 is GTSNPN and CDR2 SVGIG (reference sequence). The TCR originated in a woman in her forties in good health. Some clones in this sample may be carry-over from other donors' samples. The sequenced sample consisted of PBMCs. The chain has TRBV30 and TRBJ1-5, with 9 nucleotides matching TRBD1. CDR3 nucleotide sequence: TGTGCCTGGAGCCCCTTGGGACAGGGCAATCGGCCCCAGCATTTT. Its protein is CAWSPLGQGNRPQHF.